The sequence of this TCR beta chain was determined in a study of shared clonotypes between healthy human individuals. The CDR3 length is 15 residues. Germline CDR1 SGHVS, CDR2 FNYEAQ. V was cut by 1 base and J by 2 bases, with 9 bases left in between. Study-wide results and limits: Against clonotypes common to all four donors, non-shared ones had lower generation probabilities.

The study ran the assay at deep level. Measured with immunoSEQ multiplex PCR; TCRdb has only the in-frame clones, and not every one. The sample includes about 980,000 clones, approximately 76% of them seen just once. In its sample, this clone was seen a few times. Its specificity is not known. Adult donors, all healthy and HIV-negative, had no recent acute infections or vaccinations. Every contributor of samples was a Caucasian grown-up residing in Nashville, Tennessee. Sequencing used memory CD4+ T cells sorted from blood. Subset specified: CD45RA-negative fraction. The V gene is TRBV7-6, the J gene TRBJ2-1; D is undetermined. This receptor was obtained from a man younger than 35 in good health. The CDR3 DNA follows: TGTGCCAGCAGCTTAGAGAATCCGGCCTACAATGAGCAGTTCTTC. Translation: CASSLENPAYNEQFF.